The TCR beta chain under discussion was sequenced for a study of Ad26.COV2.S vaccination and SARS-CoV-2 variants. Background on the study: Ad26.COV2.S arm of COV1001 included the donor.

The assay was immunoSEQ multiplex PCR, and TCRdb's table has in-frame clones only and misses some. Altogether 400,000 to 500,000 clones are present, 85% to 90% being singletons, with the ten largest covering about 3.6%. Germline V gene sequence: CDR1 DFQATT, CDR2 SNEGSKA (reference sequence). CDR3 length equals 10 residues. Trimming stripped 6 bases from V and 5 bases from J, with 7 bases between. Treatment described: around 19 received Ad26.COV2.S at low or high dose, single or two shots; about five received placebo; per-sample allocation not given. Samples were taken on day 63 after the first vaccine or placebo injection. An Ad26 vector expressing Wuhan-strain SARS-CoV-2 spike constituted the vaccine.

The TCR sequence derives from a person aged 18-60 years who received the Ad26.COV2.S COVID-19 vaccine or a placebo. This sequence joins TRBV20-1 and TRBJ2-5, with no clear D. The sequenced sample was peripheral blood, obtained in a trial of Ad26.COV2.S vaccine versus placebo. CDR3 DNA: TGCAGTGCCCTCACTGAGACCCAGTACTTC. It translates to CSALTETQYF.